This T cell receptor beta chain stems from a study of shared clonotypes between healthy human individuals. Overall study results and limits: An expected dependence of interdonor clonotype sharing on sequencing depth was noted. In contrast to clonotypes shared by all four donors, non-shared clonotypes had lower generation probabilities.

Measured with immunoSEQ multiplex PCR; TCRdb has only the in-frame clones, and not every one. Among 2,500,000 or so clones listed, approximately 92% were seen once. The CDR3 loop spans 13 amino acids. Trimming shortened V by 8 bases and J by 3 bases, and 13 bases separated the two germline ends. Per the germline V gene, CDR1 is SGHVS and CDR2 is FQNEAQ. Notes on this clone: Its cognate antigen is unknown.

The clonotype comes from a man aged 18 to 30 in good health. The chain couples TRBV7-8 to TRBJ1-2; possibly TRBD1 for D (6 bases). Sequencing used naive CD4+ T cells sorted from blood. Subset here: CD45RA+ positively selected. The CDR3 region is CASFEQGDYGYTF. CDR3 bases: TGTGCCAGCTTCGAACAGGGAGACTATGGCTACACCTTC. The entire variable domain, with the rest obtained from reference TRBV7-8 and TRBJ1-2, is as follows: GAGVSQSPRYKVAKRGQDVALRCDPISGHVSLFWYQQALGQGPEFLTYFQNEAQLDKSGLPSDRFFAERPEGSVSTLKIQRTQQEDSAVYLCASFEQGDYGYTFGSGTRLTVV.